This T cell receptor (beta chain) was identified during a study of siplizumab effects on memory and regulatory T cells. Germline-derived CDR1 and CDR2 are SGHDN and FVKESK. V lost 1 base and J 4 bases, leaving 14 bases between the germline ends. The CDR3 loop spans 15 amino acids. This clone was seen only once. Its antigen is unidentified. In each sample, roughly 97,000 TCR templates were assayed. Sequencing was performed with immunoSEQ multiplex PCR; in TCRdb, only in-frame clones are kept and a portion is missing. This table has fewer than 100,000 clones, approximately 95% appearing once. The study's findings and limits: Significantly reduced by siplizumab was the cumulative frequency of alloreactive sequences, namely those traceable to unstimulated CD4+ memory cells.

V is TRBV14 and J is TRBJ2-7, with D perhaps TRBD1 (6 bases). The receptor's source is a human donor in good health. Sequenced input: CD8+ T cells sorted from blood. The DNA for the CDR3 is TGTGCCAGCAGCCAAGTACCAGACAGGTCTTACGAGCAGTACTTC. Protein product: CASSQVPDRSYEQYF.